This T cell receptor (beta chain) was sequenced during a study of CD8 T cells in ankylosing spondylitis. Study-level results: As reported, disease-linked clones showed significant enrichment in matched ankylosing spondylitis synovial fluid. Clones linked to the disease showed a CD8+ phenotype. They occurred at relatively low frequencies in peripheral blood. Earlier literature documents some of the motif variants in reactive arthritis synovial fluid and blood.

This clonotype turned up a few times. Its antigen is undetermined. The CDR3 is made up of 14 amino acids. Germline CDR1 is SGHRS and CDR2 is YFSETQ. The trim removed 4 bases at V and 4 bases at J, leaving 5 bases unmatched. Making the TCR beta libraries involved quantitative 5'-RACE with molecular barcodes. TCRdb independently ran MiXCR on the 5' RACE reads; one entry per CDR3 protein. The sample has around 130,000 distinct CDR3 sequences, approximately 9.9% seen once. The V gene is TRBV5-1, the J gene TRBJ2-1; 7 bases align to TRBD1. The specimen sequenced was blood, either unsorted or a sorted T cell fraction (not recorded which). The sequence came from a male donor with ankylosing spondylitis or in good health (not recorded which). The CDR3 DNA reads as TGCGCCAGCAGCACCGGGACAGAGTACAATGAGCAGTTCTTC. Translation gives CASSTGTEYNEQFF.